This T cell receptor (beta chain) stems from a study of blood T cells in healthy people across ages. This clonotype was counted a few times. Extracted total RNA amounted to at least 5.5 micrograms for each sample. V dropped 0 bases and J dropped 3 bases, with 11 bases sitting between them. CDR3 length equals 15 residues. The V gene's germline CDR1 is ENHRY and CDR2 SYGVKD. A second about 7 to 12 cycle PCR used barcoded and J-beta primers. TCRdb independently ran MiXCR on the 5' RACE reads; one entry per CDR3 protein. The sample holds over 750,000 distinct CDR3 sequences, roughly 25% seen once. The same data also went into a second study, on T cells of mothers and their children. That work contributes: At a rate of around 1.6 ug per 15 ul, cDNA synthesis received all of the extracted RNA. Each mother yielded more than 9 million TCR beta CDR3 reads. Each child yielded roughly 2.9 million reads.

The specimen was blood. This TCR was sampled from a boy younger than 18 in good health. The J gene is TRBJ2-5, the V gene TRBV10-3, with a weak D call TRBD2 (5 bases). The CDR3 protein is CAISESRLFEETQYF. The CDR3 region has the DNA TGTGCCATCAGTGAGTCGAGACTATTCGAAGAGACCCAGTACTTC.